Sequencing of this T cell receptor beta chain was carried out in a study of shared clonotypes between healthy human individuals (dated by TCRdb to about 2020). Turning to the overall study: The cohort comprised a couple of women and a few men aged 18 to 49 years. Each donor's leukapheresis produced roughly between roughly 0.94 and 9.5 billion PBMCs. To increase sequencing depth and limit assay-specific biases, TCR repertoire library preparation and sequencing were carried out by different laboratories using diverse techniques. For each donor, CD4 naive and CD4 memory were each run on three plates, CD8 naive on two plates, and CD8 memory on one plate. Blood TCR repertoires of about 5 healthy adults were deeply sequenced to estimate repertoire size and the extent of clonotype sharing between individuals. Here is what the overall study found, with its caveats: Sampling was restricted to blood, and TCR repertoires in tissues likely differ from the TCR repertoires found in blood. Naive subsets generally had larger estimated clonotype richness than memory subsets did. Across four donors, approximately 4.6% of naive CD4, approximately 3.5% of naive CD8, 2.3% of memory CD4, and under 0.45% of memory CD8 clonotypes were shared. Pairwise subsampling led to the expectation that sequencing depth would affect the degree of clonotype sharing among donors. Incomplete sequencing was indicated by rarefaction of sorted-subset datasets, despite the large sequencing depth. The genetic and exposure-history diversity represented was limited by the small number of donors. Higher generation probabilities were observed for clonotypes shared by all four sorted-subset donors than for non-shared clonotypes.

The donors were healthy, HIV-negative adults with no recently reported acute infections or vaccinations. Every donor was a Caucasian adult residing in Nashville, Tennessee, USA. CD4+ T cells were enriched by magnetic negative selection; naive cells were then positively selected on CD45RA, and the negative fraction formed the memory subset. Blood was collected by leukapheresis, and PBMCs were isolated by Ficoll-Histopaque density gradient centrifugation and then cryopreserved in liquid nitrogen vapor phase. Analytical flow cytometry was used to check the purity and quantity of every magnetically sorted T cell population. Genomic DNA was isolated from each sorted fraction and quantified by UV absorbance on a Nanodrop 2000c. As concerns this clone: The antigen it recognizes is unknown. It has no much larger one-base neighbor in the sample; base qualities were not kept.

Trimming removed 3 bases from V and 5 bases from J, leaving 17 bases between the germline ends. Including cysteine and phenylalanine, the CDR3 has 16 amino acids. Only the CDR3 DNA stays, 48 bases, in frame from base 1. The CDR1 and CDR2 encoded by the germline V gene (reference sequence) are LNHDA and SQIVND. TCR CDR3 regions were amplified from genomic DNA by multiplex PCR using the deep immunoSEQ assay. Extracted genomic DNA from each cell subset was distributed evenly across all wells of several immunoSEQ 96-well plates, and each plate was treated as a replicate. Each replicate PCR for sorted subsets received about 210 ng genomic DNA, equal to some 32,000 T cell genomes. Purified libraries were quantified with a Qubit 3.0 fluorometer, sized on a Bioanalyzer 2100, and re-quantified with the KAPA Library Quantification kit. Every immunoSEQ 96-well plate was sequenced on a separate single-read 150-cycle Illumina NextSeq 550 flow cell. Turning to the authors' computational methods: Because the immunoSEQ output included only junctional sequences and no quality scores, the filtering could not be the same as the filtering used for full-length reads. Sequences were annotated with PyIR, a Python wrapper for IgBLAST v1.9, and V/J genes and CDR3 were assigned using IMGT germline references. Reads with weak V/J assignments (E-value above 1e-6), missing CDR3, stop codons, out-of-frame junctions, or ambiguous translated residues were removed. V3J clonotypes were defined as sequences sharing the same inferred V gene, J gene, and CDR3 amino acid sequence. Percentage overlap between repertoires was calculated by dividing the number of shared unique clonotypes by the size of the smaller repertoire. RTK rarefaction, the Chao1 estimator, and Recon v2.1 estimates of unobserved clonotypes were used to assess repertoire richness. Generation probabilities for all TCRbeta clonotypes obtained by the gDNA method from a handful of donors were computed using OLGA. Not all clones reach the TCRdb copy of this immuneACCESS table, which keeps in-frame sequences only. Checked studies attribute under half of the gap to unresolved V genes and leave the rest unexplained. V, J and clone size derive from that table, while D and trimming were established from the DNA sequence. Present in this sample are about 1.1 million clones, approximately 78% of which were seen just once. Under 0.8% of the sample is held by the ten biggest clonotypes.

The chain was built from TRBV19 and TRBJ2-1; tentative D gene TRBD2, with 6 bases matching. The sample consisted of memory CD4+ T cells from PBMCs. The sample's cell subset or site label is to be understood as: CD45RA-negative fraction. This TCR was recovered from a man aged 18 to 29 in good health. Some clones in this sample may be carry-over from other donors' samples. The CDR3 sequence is CASSMAWLALNNEQFF. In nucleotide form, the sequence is TGTGCCAGTAGTATGGCTTGGCTAGCGTTAAACAATGAGCAGTTCTTC.